Shown below are 18 T cell receptor beta chains from a single sample sequenced in a study of blood T cell repertoires in COVID-19. Libraries were prepared by immunoSEQ multiplex PCR; TCRdb keeps only in-frame clonotypes and omits some of them. The top ten clones hold 2% to 3% of a sample with just over 250,000 clones, about 90% of them seen once. The material sequenced was peripheral blood. The receptors stem from a woman aged 45-65 years with acute or convalescent COVID-19.

The table lists this clone with a count of one. The chain uses TRBV5-1 and TRBJ1-2; perhaps TRBD1 as D (5 bases). The length of the CDR3 is 13 residues. Per germline, CDR1 SGHRS and CDR2 YFSETQ. V lost 3 bases, J lost 6 bases, and 12 bases lay in between. The CDR3 here is CASSYGTEDGYTF. The CDR3 DNA reads TGCGCCAGCAGCTACGGGACTGAGGATGGCTACACCTTC.

This chain links TRBV19 with TRBJ1-5; possible D gene TRBD1, 5 bases. Germline V CDR1 and CDR2: LNHDA, SQIVND (reference sequence). The CDR3 is made up of 14 amino acids. Trimming stripped 7 bases from V and 5 bases from J, with 15 bases between. In nucleotides, the CDR3 is TGTGCCAGTAACCCCGTCCAGGGCTATCAGCCCCAGCATTTT. Translating it yields CASNPVQGYQPQHF.

The chain is built from TRBV5-1 and TRBJ2-3; possible D gene TRBD2, 6 bases. Between the trimmed V and J ends, which lost 0 bases and 6 bases, there was a span of 20 bases. The V gene's germline CDR1 is SGHRS and CDR2 YFSETQ. There are 17 residues in the CDR3. CDR3 residues: CASSLDGVGRSGDTQYF. CDR3 in DNA: TGCGCCAGCAGCTTGGACGGGGTCGGGAGAAGTGGGGATACGCAGTATTTT.

The rearrangement uses TRBV7-9 and TRBJ2-5; 7 bases fit TRBD1. The CDR3 is 14 residues long. The V gene end was trimmed by 5 bases and the J gene end by 3 bases; junction bases not matched to a gene: 6. CDR1 SEHNR and CDR2 FQNEAQ come from the germline V gene (reference sequence). Written as DNA, the CDR3 is TGTGCCAGCAGCGTCTTAACAGGGGAAGAGACCCAGTACTTC. Protein product: CASSVLTGEETQYF.

This clone was observed once. The V gene is TRBV5-1, the J gene TRBJ1-1, with 9 bases aligning to TRBD1. After removal of 4 bases from V and 1 base from J, the junction contained 5 bases not matched to a gene. The CDR3 covers 15 residues. Germline V gene sequence: CDR1 SGHRS, CDR2 YFSETQ. CDR3: CASSQGQGWNTEAFF. The CDR3 region has the DNA TGCGCCAGCAGCCAGGGACAGGGATGGAACACTGAAGCTTTCTTT.

J is TRBJ2-3 and V is TRBV9, with 10 bases identical to TRBD2. From germline, CDR1 is SGDLS and CDR2 YYNGEE. This CDR3 contains 17 residues. Trimming took 6 bases from V and 0 from J; bases not matched to a gene: 10. CDR3 residues: CASTQRLAGPSTDTQYF. CDR3 DNA sequence: TGTGCCAGCACCCAAAGACTAGCGGGCCCTAGCACAGATACGCAGTATTTT.

The chain uses TRBV10-3 and TRBJ2-2; 8 bases agree with TRBD1. The J segment lost 9 bases and the V segment lost 9 bases, leaving 6 bases of the junction unmatched. Germline V gives CDR1 ENHRY, CDR2 SYGVKD. This CDR3 contains 12 residues. The DNA for the CDR3 is TGTGCCATGCTAACAGGGGGTCGGGAGCTGTTTTTT. It codes for CAMLTGGRELFF.

The rearrangement uses TRBV27 and TRBJ2-3, with unresolved D. The CDR3 contains 14 residues. Germline V gene lookup returns CDR1 MNHEY and CDR2 SMNVEV (reference sequence). Trimming cost V 2 bases and J 0 bases, with 6 bases left between them. CDR3 nucleotides: TGTGCCAGCAGTTTAAGTCGGAGCACAGATACGCAGTATTTT. It is translated as CASSLSRSTDTQYF.

This clone appeared a single time. V gene TRBV7-2 combines with J gene TRBJ2-5, with a tentative D call TRBD2 (7 bases). Germline V CDR1 and CDR2: SGHTA, FQGNSA. The CDR3 consists of 14 residues. Trimming removed 5 bases from V and 3 bases from J, with 13 bases in between. CDR3 protein: CASSPGAGEETQYF. DNA for the CDR3: TGTGCCAGCAGCCCAGGGGCGGGAGAAGAGACCCAGTACTTC. The entire variable domain, with the rest obtained from reference TRBV7-2 and TRBJ2-5, is as follows: GAGVSQSPSNKVTEKGKDVELRCDPISGHTALYWYRQSLGQGLEFLIYFQGNSAPDKSGLPSDRFSAERTGGSVSTLTIQRTQQEDSAVYLCASSPGAGEETQYFGPGTRLLVL.

The genes are TRBV6-5 and TRBJ1-6; D is undetermined. The V and J ends lost 0 bases and 1 base respectively, with 4 bases between them. The CDR3 consists of 15 residues. Germline values: CDR1 MNHEY, CDR2 SVGAGI. CDR3 region: CASSYSLSYNSPLHF. Written as DNA, the CDR3 is TGTGCCAGCAGTTACTCCCTTTCCTATAATTCACCCCTCCACTTT.

This clone has more than one count but fewer than ten. CDR3 sequence reads: CASSPSGQVNYEQYF. The CDR3 DNA reads as TGCGCCAGCAGCCCCTCGGGACAGGTTAACTACGAGCAGTACTTC. This chain uses TRBV5-1 with TRBJ2-7, with 8 bases lining up with TRBD1. V shed 4 bases and J 3 bases; nucleotides not matched to a gene: 9. The CDR3 runs to 15 residues. Germline V lookup: CDR1 SGHRS, CDR2 YFSETQ.

The chain has TRBV28 and TRBJ1-5; TRBD1 matches at 9 bases. The CDR3 is 15 residues long. CDR1 is MDHEN, CDR2 SYDVKM, per germline. V lost 6 bases to trimming and J lost 4 bases; unmatched junction nucleotides: 7. CDR3 nucleotides: TGTGCCAGCAGCGGGGGGGACAGGGCTAATCAGCCCCAGCATTTT. Translated: CASSGGDRANQPQHF.

The chain has TRBV18 and TRBJ2-3; TRBD1 aligns across 8 bases. With V trimmed by 3 bases and J by 2 bases, 1 base remained unmatched. The CDR3 totals 14 residues. Germline loops: CDR1 KGHSH, CDR2 LQKENI. The CDR3 reads CASSPDRDTDTQYF. The CDR3 DNA is TGTGCCAGCTCACCGGACAGGGACACAGATACGCAGTATTTT.

The V gene is TRBV29-1, the J gene TRBJ2-7, with 8 bases aligning to TRBD2. Germline lookup yields CDR1 SQVTM and CDR2 ANQGSEA. The CDR3 extends over 13 amino acids. V lost 7 bases to trimming and J lost 1 base; unmatched junction nucleotides: 6. This CDR3 is CSEDSGNSYEQYF. The CDR3 bases are TGCAGCGAGGATAGCGGGAATTCCTACGAGCAGTACTTC.

The J gene is TRBJ1-1, the V gene TRBV2, with TRBD1 as a possible D gene (6 bases). This CDR3 spans 13 amino acids. V dropped 6 bases and J dropped 1 base, with 9 bases sitting between them. Germline V gives CDR1 SNHLY, CDR2 FYNNEI. This CDR3 reads CASRKQGNTEAFF. The CDR3 DNA reads TGTGCCAGCAGGAAACAGGGGAACACTGAAGCTTTCTTT.

The J gene is TRBJ1-1, the V gene TRBV27, with a possible D match to TRBD1 (6 bases). Per germline, CDR1 MNHEY and CDR2 SMNVEV (reference sequence). The V gene lost 0 bases and the J gene lost 10 bases, with 15 bases spanning the gap. CDR3 length: 14 amino acids. The CDR3 bases are TGTGCCAGCAGTTTATCCTGGACAGCTATGGTAGCTTTCTTT. Translation: CASSLSWTAMVAFF.

The chain is built from TRBV5-1 and TRBJ2-5; D gene ambiguous. The CDR3 contains 13 residues. Trimming left V 3 bases short and J 0 bases short, with 6 bases between. Germline values: CDR1 SGHRS, CDR2 YFSETQ. The CDR3 protein is CASSSPDQETQYF. The CDR3 DNA follows: TGCGCCAGCAGCTCCCCTGACCAAGAGACCCAGTACTTC.

A few counts support this clone. V and J are TRBV19 and TRBJ2-1; D is perhaps TRBD1 (5 bases). This CDR3 spans 12 amino acids. V dropped 6 bases and J dropped 10 bases, with 13 bases sitting between them. Germline loops: CDR1 LNHDA, CDR2 SQIVND (reference sequence). CDR3 nucleotides: TGTGCCAGTAGAGTTAGGGGTGGAGAGCAGTTCTTC. This codes for CASRVRGGEQFF.